This is a list of T cell receptor beta chains from one sample in a study of blood T cell repertoires in COVID-19. Produced via immunoSEQ multiplex PCR; TCRdb's table is partial and in-frame only. The sample lists 150,000 or so clones, over 60% occurring once. Sequenced: peripheral blood. These TCRs come from a woman aged 45 to 65 with active or convalescent COVID-19. The CDR3 runs from the conserved cysteine through the conserved F or W. Each record gives: J gene, clone size, D gene, V gene, CDR3 length, CDR3 protein, CDR3 DNA. D genes are given only for firm matches. Size is omitted from some rows. Given values are once, few, many or a class for expanded clones.

J: TRBJ2-1; size: -; D: TRBD1; V: TRBV9; length: 15; CDR3: CASSVEDRLINEQFF; DNA: TGTGCCAGCAGCGTAGAGGACAGGCTAATCAATGAGCAGTTCTTC
J: TRBJ2-7; size: -; D: TRBD1; V: TRBV10-1; length: 13; CDR3: CASRTRDSYEQYF; DNA: TGCGCCAGCAGAACCCGGGACAGCTACGAGCAGTACTTC
J: TRBJ2-7; size: -; D: TRBD2; V: TRBV19; length: 16; CDR3: CASSKSASGISYEQYF; DNA: TGTGCCAGTAGTAAATCGGCTAGCGGGATCTCCTACGAGCAGTACTTC
J: TRBJ2-7; size: -; D: TRBD2; V: TRBV18; length: 14; CDR3: CASSPPGGVYEQYF; DNA: TGTGCCAGCTCACCACCGGGGGGGGTCTACGAGCAGTACTTC
J: TRBJ1-6; size: few; D: -; V: TRBV15; length: 12; CDR3: CATSKAGSPLHF; DNA: TGTGCCACCAGCAAGGCGGGTTCACCCCTCCACTTT
J: TRBJ2-1; size: few; D: TRBD2; V: TRBV7-8; length: 15; CDR3: CASSLQPGTSGLQFF; DNA: TGTGCCAGCAGCCTGCAACCAGGGACTAGCGGGCTGCAGTTCTTC
J: TRBJ1-6; size: -; D: -; V: TRBV18; length: 16; CDR3: CASSPIGRSMNSPLHF; DNA: TGTGCCAGCTCACCAATAGGGAGGTCGATGAATTCACCCCTCCACTTT
J: TRBJ2-7; size: once; D: -; V: TRBV7-3; length: 13; CDR3: CASSLQGGYEQYF; DNA: TGTGCCAGCAGCTTACAAGGGGGCTACGAGCAGTACTTC
J: TRBJ2-7; size: many; D: TRBD2; V: TRBV10-3; length: 14; CDR3: CAISESGLEYEQYF; DNA: TGTGCCATCAGTGAGTCGGGACTAGAATACGAGCAGTACTTC
J: TRBJ2-7; size: -; D: TRBD2; V: TRBV18; length: 15; CDR3: CASSVSGTSGSEQYF; DNA: TGTGCCAGCTCAGTTTCCGGGACTAGCGGGTCAGAGCAGTACTTC
J: TRBJ1-2; size: -; D: -; V: TRBV28; length: 14; CDR3: CASSLTARGYGYTF; DNA: TGTGCCAGCAGTTTAACGGCTCGGGGGTATGGCTACACCTTC
J: TRBJ1-2; size: -; D: -; V: TRBV5-1; length: 13; CDR3: CARQGHEYYGYTF; DNA: TGCGCCAGGCAGGGGCACGAATACTATGGCTACACCTTC
J: TRBJ2-7; size: few; D: -; V: TRBV7-2; length: 14; CDR3: CASGRDRSSYEQYF; DNA: TGTGCCAGCGGGAGAGACCGGAGCTCCTACGAGCAGTACTTC
J: TRBJ2-1; size: -; D: TRBD1; V: TRBV29-1; length: 12; CDR3: CSAGDRANEQFF; DNA: TGCAGCGCCGGGGACAGGGCAAATGAGCAGTTCTTC
J: TRBJ2-5; size: -; D: -; V: TRBV7-9; length: 15; CDR3: CASSLVTAGSETQYF; DNA: TGTGCCAGCAGCTTAGTTACGGCGGGGTCAGAGACCCAGTACTTC
J: TRBJ1-6; size: -; D: -; V: TRBV3-1/TRBV3-2; length: 14; CDR3: CASSQDYSNSPLHF; DNA: TGTGCCAGCAGCCAAGATTATAGTAATTCACCCCTCCACTTT
J: TRBJ2-2; size: once; D: -; V: TRBV30; length: 14; CDR3: CAWRWQEGSGELFF; DNA: TGTGCCTGGAGGTGGCAGGAAGGGAGCGGGGAGCTGTTTTTT
J: TRBJ2-5; size: -; D: TRBD2; V: TRBV27; length: 15; CDR3: CASSFVRGGQETQYF; DNA: TGTGCCAGCAGTTTCGTTCGCGGGGGGCAAGAGACCCAGTACTTC
J: TRBJ1-2; size: -; D: -; V: TRBV5-1; length: 14; CDR3: CASSLDGGAYGYTF; DNA: TGCGCCAGCAGCTTGGACGGGGGGGCCTATGGCTACACCTTC
J: TRBJ1-2; size: -; D: TRBD1; V: TRBV7-8; length: 14; CDR3: CASSERQGALGYTF; DNA: TGTGCCAGCAGCGAAAGACAGGGGGCGCTTGGCTACACCTTC
J: TRBJ2-6; size: -; D: TRBD1; V: TRBV7-3; length: 16; CDR3: CASSLQGARGANVLTF; DNA: TGTGCCAGCAGCTTACAGGGGGCGCGAGGGGCCAACGTCCTGACTTTC
J: TRBJ1-1; size: -; D: -; V: TRBV28; length: 12; CDR3: CASSTGDTEAFF; DNA: TGTGCCAGCAGTACGGGGGACACTGAAGCTTTCTTT
J: TRBJ1-1; size: -; D: -; V: TRBV19; length: 14; CDR3: CASSPNGGRTEAFF; DNA: TGTGCCAGTAGTCCAAATGGGGGGAGGACTGAAGCTTTCTTT
J: TRBJ1-4; size: -; D: TRBD1; V: TRBV7-7; length: 15; CDR3: CASSPRTGTQEKLFF; DNA: TGTGCTAGCAGCCCTAGGACAGGGACGCAGGAAAAACTGTTTTTT
J: TRBJ2-7; size: -; D: -; V: TRBV29-1; length: 12; CDR3: CSVVLSSYEQYF; DNA: TGCAGCGTTGTCCTCAGCTCCTACGAGCAGTACTTC
J: TRBJ2-2; size: -; D: -; V: TRBV21-1; length: 15; CDR3: CASPRGQGDSGELFF; DNA: TGTGCCAGCCCTCGGGGACAGGGCGATTCCGGGGAGCTGTTTTTT
J: TRBJ2-1; size: -; D: -; V: TRBV30; length: 11; CDR3: CAWRGGYEQFF; DNA: TGTGCCTGGAGAGGGGGTTATGAGCAGTTCTTC
J: TRBJ2-3; size: -; D: TRBD2; V: TRBV5-6; length: 19; CDR3: CASSLPSGLAGLTTDTQYF; DNA: TGTGCCAGCAGCTTGCCCTCTGGACTAGCGGGACTCACGACAGATACGCAGTATTTT
J: TRBJ1-5; size: -; D: -; V: TRBV15; length: 14; CDR3: CATSREGGNQPQHF; DNA: TGTGCCACCAGCAGAGAAGGGGGCAATCAGCCCCAGCATTTT
J: TRBJ1-2; size: few; D: -; V: TRBV29-1; length: 13; CDR3: CSVEDSRRDGYTF; DNA: TGCAGCGTTGAAGATAGCAGGCGGGATGGCTACACCTTC
J: TRBJ1-1; size: -; D: -; V: TRBV6-5; length: 13; CDR3: CASSNPSTARAFF; DNA: TGTGCCAGCAGTAATCCTTCGACAGCACGAGCTTTCTTT
J: TRBJ1-1; size: -; D: -; V: TRBV4-3; length: 17; CDR3: CASSQGTLIPRDPEAFF; DNA: TGCGCCAGCAGCCAAGGGACCTTAATTCCCAGGGATCCTGAAGCTTTCTTT
J: TRBJ1-1; size: -; D: TRBD1; V: TRBV2; length: 17; CDR3: CASSFSGTGTMDTEAFF; DNA: TGTGCCAGCAGTTTCTCGGGGACAGGGACGATGGACACTGAAGCTTTCTTT
J: TRBJ2-7; size: -; D: TRBD1; V: TRBV12-3/TRBV12-4; length: 13; CDR3: CASRGRQGYEQYF; DNA: TGTGCCAGCAGGGGGAGACAGGGATACGAGCAGTACTTC
J: TRBJ1-2; size: -; D: TRBD1; V: TRBV3-1/TRBV3-2; length: 15; CDR3: CASRPGTGANYGYTF; DNA: TGTGCCAGCAGACCCGGGACAGGAGCTAACTATGGCTACACCTTC
J: TRBJ1-4; size: -; D: -; V: TRBV24-1; length: 15; CDR3: CATSDKQGASEKLFF; DNA: TGTGCCACCAGTGACAAACAAGGGGCAAGTGAAAAACTGTTTTTT
J: TRBJ1-5; size: -; D: -; V: TRBV18; length: 16; CDR3: CASSYAFVGGYQPQHF; DNA: TGTGCCAGCTCATACGCTTTTGTCGGGGGATATCAGCCCCAGCATTTT
J: TRBJ2-5; size: -; D: TRBD2; V: TRBV11-1; length: 14; CDR3: CASGRANGGETQYF; DNA: TGTGCCAGCGGGAGGGCCAATGGGGGAGAGACCCAGTACTTC
J: TRBJ2-6; size: many; D: -; V: TRBV6-2/TRBV6-3; length: 17; CDR3: CASSYSDSFFGANVLTF; DNA: TGTGCCAGCAGTTACTCTGACTCCTTTTTTGGGGCCAACGTCCTGACTTTC
J: TRBJ1-5; size: -; D: -; V: TRBV18; length: 15; CDR3: CASSPSRGSNQPQHF; DNA: TGTGCCAGCTCACCGAGTCGGGGGAGCAATCAGCCCCAGCATTTT
J: TRBJ2-5; size: -; D: -; V: TRBV20-1; length: 10; CDR3: CSGEAETQYF; DNA: TGCAGTGGAGAGGCGGAGACCCAGTACTTC
J: TRBJ1-1; size: -; D: TRBD1; V: TRBV7-6; length: 15; CDR3: CASSLRQGENTEAFF; DNA: TGTGCCAGCAGCCTCCGACAGGGGGAGAACACTGAAGCTTTCTTT
J: TRBJ2-5; size: -; D: -; V: TRBV11-2; length: 14; CDR3: CASSFWDLWGSQYF; DNA: TGTGCCAGCAGCTTCTGGGACTTGTGGGGATCCCAGTACTTC
J: TRBJ1-2; size: -; D: TRBD1; V: TRBV7-9; length: 11; CDR3: CASTDRDGYTF; DNA: TGTGCCAGCACCGACAGGGATGGCTACACCTTC
J: TRBJ1-6; size: -; D: -; V: TRBV10-3; length: 13; CDR3: CAISVGSNSPLHF; DNA: TGTGCCATCAGTGTTGGGAGTAATTCACCCCTCCACTTT
J: TRBJ2-5; size: -; D: TRBD1; V: TRBV6-6; length: 16; CDR3: CASSSQTGRGRETQYF; DNA: TGTGCCAGCAGTTCACAGACAGGAAGGGGGCGAGAGACCCAGTACTTC